Listed below are T cell receptor beta chains from one sample, sequenced in a study of cytomegalovirus exposure and HLA in healthy donors. The repertoire was sequenced with immunoSEQ multiplex PCR; TCRdb's copy has only in-frame clones and lacks some. The table shows 200,000 or so clones, with 70% to 85% occurring only once. Sample: PBMCs. The receptors derive from a boy younger than 10 in good health and CMV-seronegative. The CDR3 runs from the conserved cysteine through the conserved F or W. D genes are given only for firm matches. Rows may omit the clone size; those that give it use once, few, many or a size class.

v_gene	j_gene	abundance	d_gene	CDR3nt	CDR3aa
TRBV7-2	TRBJ2-3	-	TRBD1	TGTGCCAGCAGCTTAGTAGGGGACAGGGTGAGCACAGATACGCAGTATTTT	CASSLVGDRVSTDTQYF
TRBV29-1	TRBJ1-1	-	-	TGCAGCGGTACAGGGTCGGACACTGAAGCTTTCTTT	CSGTGSDTEAFF
TRBV7-2	TRBJ1-5	-	-	TGTGCCAGCAGCCCCGAGGTGAGGAATCAGCCCCAGCATTTT	CASSPEVRNQPQHF
TRBV2	TRBJ2-7	-	TRBD1	TGTGCCAGCAACCCGGACAGGGCCCCCGAGCAGTACTTC	CASNPDRAPEQYF
TRBV2	TRBJ1-2	-	-	TGTGCCAGCAGTGAAGTTGGACAGAGGGCCTATGGCTACACCTTC	CASSEVGQRAYGYTF
TRBV5-1	TRBJ1-4	once	-	TGCGCCAGCAGCCTCGGGTCCAATAATGAAAAACTGTTTTTT	CASSLGSNNEKLFF
TRBV27	TRBJ2-1	-	-	TGTGCCAGCAGCCTACTCACGAGCCTCTCCTACAATGAGCAGTTCTTC	CASSLLTSLSYNEQFF
TRBV7-2	TRBJ2-7	-	TRBD2	TGTGCCAGCAGCTCCCTAGCGGGGGGCCGCTACGAGCAGTACTTC	CASSSLAGGRYEQYF
TRBV5-1	TRBJ2-5	-	-	TGCGCCAGCAGCTTGGGATGGTCGGGGACTGAAGAGACCCAGTACTTC	CASSLGWSGTEETQYF
TRBV27	TRBJ2-5	-	TRBD2	TGTGCCAGCAGTTTACTCCATAGCGGGGGAATACAAGAGACCCAGTACTTC	CASSLLHSGGIQETQYF
TRBV21-1	TRBJ2-7	-	-	TGTGCCAGCAGCAAAGGTGGACTAGCGGGGGCCCACGAGCAGTACTTC	CASSKGGLAGAHEQYF
TRBV5-4	TRBJ2-1	-	TRBD2	TGTGCCAGCAGCCCCCTCACGGGATTAGCGGGGGGTTACAATGAGCAGTTCTTC	CASSPLTGLAGGYNEQFF
TRBV7-9	TRBJ2-7	-	-	TGTGCCAGCAGCTTAGGGACCCCGGACAAGACCCCCTACGAGCAGTACTTC	CASSLGTPDKTPYEQYF
TRBV11-3	TRBJ2-3	once	-	TGTGCCAGCAGCCCGTCGATAGCAGCAGATACGCAGTATTTT	CASSPSIAADTQYF
TRBV11-3	TRBJ2-1	-	TRBD2	TGTGCCAGCAGCTTAGATTTGGGGCCGGGGAGGGGTGAGCAGTTCTTC	CASSLDLGPGRGEQFF
TRBV7-6	TRBJ2-5	once	TRBD2	TGTGCCAGCAGCCACTCCCCAGCGGGGGGGGAACAAGAGACCCAGTACTTC	CASSHSPAGGEQETQYF
TRBV5-1	TRBJ2-1	-	-	TGCGCCAGCAGCCGGACCACTAGTTACAATGAGCAGTTCTTC	CASSRTTSYNEQFF
TRBV6-5	TRBJ1-2	-	-	TGTGCCAGCAGCCGACTGTCCCTGGGTAACTATGGCTACACCTTC	CASSRLSLGNYGYTF
TRBV28	TRBJ1-2	-	-	TGTGCCAGCAGTTCTCCCACAAAAGGGGGGGTGGGCTATGGCTACACCTTC	CASSSPTKGGVGYGYTF
TRBV5-1	TRBJ2-2	-	-	TGCGCCAGCAGGGAGCGCTACACCGGGGAGCTGTTTTTT	CASRERYTGELFF
TRBV5-1	TRBJ1-1	-	-	TGCGCCAGCAGTTTATCAGGGGTTTTGAACACTGAAGCTTTCTTT	CASSLSGVLNTEAFF
TRBV4-3	TRBJ1-5	-	-	TGCGCCAGCAGCCAAGATCTGTTGGGGCTCAATCAGCCCCAGCATTTT	CASSQDLLGLNQPQHF
TRBV7-9	TRBJ1-1	-	TRBD1	TGTGCCAGCAGCTCCCTCCGGGACAGGGGGCGGGGGGCTTTCTTT	CASSSLRDRGRGAFF